The present entry profiles one T cell receptor beta chain with its context. The data belong to a study of cytomegalovirus exposure and HLA in healthy donors. The CDR3 covers 20 residues. Germline lookup yields CDR1 SNHLY and CDR2 FYNNEI. V shed 6 bases, J shed 1 base, and the junction held 18 bases outside the gene matches. It was with 60 Vbeta and 13 Jbeta primers that the PCR ran. The protocol was immunoSEQ multiplex PCR, while the TCRdb copy is restricted to in-frame clones and leaves out a portion. Recorded for this sample: 100,000 to 150,000 clones. The V gene is TRBV2, the J gene TRBJ2-6, with TRBD1 matching over 7 bases. Sequencing input: PBMCs. The receptor comes from a woman in her thirties or forties in good health and CMV-seronegative. CDR3 DNA sequence: TGTGCCAGCAGCACGGACCATTCGACAGGGATTTTGTCTGGGGCCAACGTCCTGACTTTC. It encodes CASSTDHSTGILSGANVLTF.